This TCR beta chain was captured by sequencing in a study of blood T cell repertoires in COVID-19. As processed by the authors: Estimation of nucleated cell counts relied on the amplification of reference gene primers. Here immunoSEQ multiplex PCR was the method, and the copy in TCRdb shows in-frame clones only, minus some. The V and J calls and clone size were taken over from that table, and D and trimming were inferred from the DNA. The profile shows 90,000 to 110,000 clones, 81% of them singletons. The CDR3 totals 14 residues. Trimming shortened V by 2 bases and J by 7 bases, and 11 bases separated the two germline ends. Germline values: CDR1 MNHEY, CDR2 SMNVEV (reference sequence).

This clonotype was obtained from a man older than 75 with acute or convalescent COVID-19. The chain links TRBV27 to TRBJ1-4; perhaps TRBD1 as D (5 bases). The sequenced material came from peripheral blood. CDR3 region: CASSLGREVEKLFF. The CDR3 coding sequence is TGTGCCAGCAGTTTAGGCAGGGAGGTTGAAAAACTGTTTTTT.